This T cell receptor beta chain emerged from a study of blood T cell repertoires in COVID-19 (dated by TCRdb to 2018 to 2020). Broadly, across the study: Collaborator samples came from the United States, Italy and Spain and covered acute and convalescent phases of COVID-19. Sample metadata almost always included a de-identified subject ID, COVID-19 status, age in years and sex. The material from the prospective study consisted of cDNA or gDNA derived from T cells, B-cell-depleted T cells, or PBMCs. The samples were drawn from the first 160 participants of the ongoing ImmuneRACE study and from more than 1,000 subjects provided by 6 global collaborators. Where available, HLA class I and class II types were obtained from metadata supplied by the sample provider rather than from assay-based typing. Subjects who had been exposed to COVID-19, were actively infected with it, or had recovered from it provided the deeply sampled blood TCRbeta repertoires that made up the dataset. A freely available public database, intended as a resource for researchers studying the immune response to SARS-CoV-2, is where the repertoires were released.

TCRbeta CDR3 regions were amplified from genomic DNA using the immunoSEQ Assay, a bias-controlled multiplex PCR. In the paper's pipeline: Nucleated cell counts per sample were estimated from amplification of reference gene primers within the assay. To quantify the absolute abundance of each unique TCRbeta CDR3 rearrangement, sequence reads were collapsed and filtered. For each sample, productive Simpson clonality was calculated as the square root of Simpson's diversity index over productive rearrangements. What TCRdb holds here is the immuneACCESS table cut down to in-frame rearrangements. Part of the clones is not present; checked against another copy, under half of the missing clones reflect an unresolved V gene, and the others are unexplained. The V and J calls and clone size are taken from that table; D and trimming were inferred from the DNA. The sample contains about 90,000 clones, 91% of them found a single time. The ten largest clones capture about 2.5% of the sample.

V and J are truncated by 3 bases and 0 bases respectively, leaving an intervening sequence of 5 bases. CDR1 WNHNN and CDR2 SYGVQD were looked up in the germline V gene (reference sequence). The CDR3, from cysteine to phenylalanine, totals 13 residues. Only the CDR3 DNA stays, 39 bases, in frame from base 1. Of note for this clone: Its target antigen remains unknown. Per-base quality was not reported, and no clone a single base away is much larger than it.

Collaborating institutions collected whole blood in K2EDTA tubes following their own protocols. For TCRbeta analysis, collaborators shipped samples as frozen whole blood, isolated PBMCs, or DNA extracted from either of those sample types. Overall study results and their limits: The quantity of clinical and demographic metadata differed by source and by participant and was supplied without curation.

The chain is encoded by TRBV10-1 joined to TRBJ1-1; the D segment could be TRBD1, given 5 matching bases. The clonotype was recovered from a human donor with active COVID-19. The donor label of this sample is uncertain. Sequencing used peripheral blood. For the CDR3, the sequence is CASSDRVNTEAFF. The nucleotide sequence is TGCGCCAGCAGTGACAGGGTGAACACTGAAGCTTTCTTT.